This T cell receptor (beta chain) was identified in a study of identical twins. Findings and limits, study-wide: Excess low generation probability was seen in twin-shared out-of-frame alpha sequences. Without tracking the same donors, conclusions rested on cross-sectional statistical analysis. Where beta out-of-frame sequences were concerned, excess twin sharing was weaker.

This clonotype was seen a few times. Its antigen is currently unknown. TCRdb used MiXCR to reprocess the 5' RACE reads, holding one entry per CDR3 protein. The table includes around 1.7 million distinct CDR3 sequences, 32% detected once. The donors were all healthy and Caucasian. Germline assignment: CDR1 DFQATT and CDR2 SNEGSKA (reference sequence). This CDR3 is 14 amino acids long. The V gene end was trimmed by 2 bases and the J gene end by 6 bases; junction bases not matched to a gene: 7. The material sequenced was cord blood. The clonotype comes from a newborn girl in good health. The rearrangement joins TRBV20-1 to TRBJ2-3, with 8 positions matching TRBD2. The CDR3: CSARQGLVTDTQYF. The DNA of the CDR3 is TGCAGTGCTAGACAGGGACTAGTGACGGATACGCAGTATTTT.